A selection of T cell receptor beta chains follows, all from one sample in a study of blood T cell repertoires in COVID-19. Repertoires were generated with immunoSEQ multiplex PCR, while TCRdb's copy carries only in-frame clones and drops some. In the table there are some 100,000 clones, about 89% of which are singletons. Sequenced material: peripheral blood. These TCRs come from a man aged 50-59 years with acute or convalescent COVID-19. Both conserved end residues are part of each CDR3. D genes are given only for firm matches. Rows give clone size only sometimes, using once, few, many, or a class for an expanded clone.

TRBV13	TRBJ2-1	-	TRBD2	14	CASSYRTSGEWGIF	TGTGCCAGCAGCTACCGGACTAGCGGGGAGTGGGGGATCTTC
TRBV7-9	TRBJ2-1	-	-	13	CASSLLYSNEQFF	TGTGCCAGCAGCTTATTGTACTCCAATGAGCAGTTCTTC
TRBV4-1	TRBJ1-2	-	TRBD1	18	CASSQSLPGQGFNYGYTF	TGCGCCAGCAGCCAAAGCCTTCCCGGACAGGGATTTAACTATGGCTACACCTTC
TRBV15	TRBJ2-5	-	TRBD2	15	CATSPSRRELETQYF	TGTGCCACCAGCCCCTCGAGGCGGGAGCTAGAGACCCAGTACTTC
TRBV2	TRBJ1-3	-	-	14	CASTGRTLGNTIYF	TGTGCCAGCACCGGAAGGACTCTTGGAAACACCATATATTTT
TRBV28	TRBJ1-4	-	TRBD1	16	CASSLWDPGQNEKLFF	TGTGCCAGCAGTTTATGGGATCCGGGACAGAATGAAAAACTGTTTTTT
TRBV6-5	TRBJ1-1	few	-	14	CASRPPDRNTEAFF	TGTGCCAGCAGACCCCCCGACAGGAACACTGAAGCTTTCTTT
TRBV19	TRBJ1-2	-	TRBD1	18	CASSIDRPRQGRDYGYTF	TGTGCCAGTAGTATAGATCGTCCGAGACAGGGCCGCGACTATGGCTACACCTTC
TRBV6-2/TRBV6-3	TRBJ2-5	once	-	14	CASSYWGVSETQYF	TGTGCCAGCAGTTACTGGGGGGTTTCAGAGACCCAGTACTTC
TRBV19	TRBJ2-3	once	TRBD2	17	CASRKRTSGSPADTQYF	TGTGCCAGTAGAAAGCGGACTAGCGGGAGTCCAGCAGATACGCAGTATTTT
TRBV5-1	TRBJ1-3	-	-	15	CASSSPEEGGNTIYF	TGCGCCAGCAGCTCTCCCGAGGAGGGTGGAAACACCATATATTTT
TRBV5-4	TRBJ2-7	-	TRBD1	14	CASSPRDRLHEQYF	TGTGCCAGCAGCCCCCGGGACAGGCTTCACGAGCAGTACTTC
TRBV18	TRBJ1-6	-	TRBD1	15	CASSPADRGRVTLHF	TGTGCCAGCTCACCAGCGGACAGGGGTAGGGTTACCCTCCACTTT
TRBV18	TRBJ2-1	-	TRBD2	15	CASSPPSPGGNEQFF	TGTGCCAGCTCACCACCGTCTCCGGGAGGCAATGAGCAGTTCTTC
TRBV6-5	TRBJ1-4	once	-	14	CASTFMGRDEKLFF	TGTGCCAGCACCTTTATGGGGAGGGATGAAAAACTGTTTTTT
TRBV19	TRBJ1-1	-	-	15	CASRTGPPMNTEAFF	TGTGCCAGTAGAACAGGTCCCCCGATGAACACTGAAGCTTTCTTT
TRBV7-9	TRBJ2-7	-	-	14	CASSLLEQSYEQYF	TGTGCCAGCAGCTTATTGGAGCAGTCCTACGAGCAGTACTTC
TRBV6-1	TRBJ1-2	-	-	12	CASSDPGYGYTF	TGTGCCAGCAGTGACCCGGGCTATGGCTACACCTTC
TRBV30	TRBJ1-1	-	TRBD1	12	CAWGTVNTEAFF	TGTGCCTGGGGGACAGTGAACACTGAAGCTTTCTTT
TRBV5-1	TRBJ2-7	-	-	12	CASSLPSREQYF	TGCGCCAGCAGCTTGCCTAGCCGCGAGCAGTACTTC
TRBV7-8	TRBJ2-1	-	TRBD2	16	CASSSTRTSGYNEQFF	TGTGCCAGCAGCTCTACCCGGACTAGCGGCTACAATGAGCAGTTCTTC
TRBV5-1	TRBJ2-7	-	TRBD1	13	CASSRAQGNEQYF	TGCGCCAGCAGCAGGGCACAGGGGAACGAGCAGTACTTC
TRBV7-6	TRBJ2-1	-	TRBD2	15	CASSERWTSGSQQFF	TGTGCCAGCAGCGAGAGGTGGACTAGCGGGAGTCAGCAGTTCTTC
TRBV10-3	TRBJ2-7	once	-	12	CAISAIETEQYF	TGTGCCATCAGTGCAATAGAAACCGAGCAGTACTTC
TRBV15	TRBJ1-2	once	TRBD1	16	CATSRPTGNLNYGYTF	TGTGCCACCAGCAGACCGACAGGGAACCTTAACTATGGCTACACCTTC
TRBV18	TRBJ1-6	-	TRBD1	15	CASSTRDSGNSPLHF	TGTGCCAGCTCAACCCGGGACAGCGGCAATTCACCCCTCCACTTT
TRBV4-2	TRBJ1-1	once	-	15	CASSQDWRGGTEAFF	TGTGCCAGCAGCCAAGATTGGAGGGGTGGCACTGAAGCTTTCTTT
TRBV19	TRBJ2-1	-	-	15	CASSMLATSYNEQFF	TGTGCCAGTAGTATGCTAGCGACTTCCTACAATGAGCAGTTCTTC